These T cell receptor beta chains were read from a single sample in a study of blood T cell repertoires in COVID-19. Assay: immunoSEQ multiplex PCR; the TCRdb copy retains only in-frame clones and omits some. The table records about 47,000 clones, 85% to 90% of them present only once. The specimen sequenced was peripheral blood. These receptor sequences come from a man at least 80 years old with active or convalescent COVID-19. The CDR3 runs from the conserved cysteine through the conserved F or W. A D gene is named only where the DNA matches it firmly. Only part of the rows carry a size: once, few, many, or a class if the clone is expanded.

cdr3_aa cdr3_nt j_call clone_size d_call v_call
CASSPQGQGKETQYF TGTGCCAGCAGCCCGCAAGGACAGGGAAAAGAGACCCAGTACTTC TRBJ2-5 . TRBD1 TRBV5-4
CASSNQGSKNIQYF TGTGCCAGCAGTAATCAGGGGAGCAAAAACATTCAGTACTTC TRBJ2-4 . . TRBV28
CASRGGGAKYEQYF TGTGCCAGCAGGGGTGGGGGGGCTAAATACGAGCAGTACTTC TRBJ2-7 . . TRBV6-5
CASSEYSGSFDNEQFF TGTGCCAGCAGTGAATATAGCGGGAGTTTCGACAATGAGCAGTTCTTC TRBJ2-1 . TRBD2 TRBV25-1
CASSVALTSPNEQFF TGTGCCAGCAGCGTAGCTTTGACTAGTCCCAATGAGCAGTTCTTC TRBJ2-1 . . TRBV9
CASSRTGSYEQYF TGTGCCAGCAGCCGGACAGGGTCCTACGAGCAGTACTTC TRBJ2-7 few TRBD1 TRBV7-2
CASSSQGGLLEKLFF TGTGCCAGCAGTTCACAGGGGGGTCTCTTGGAAAAACTGTTTTTT TRBJ1-4 . TRBD1 TRBV6-6
CASSFGGTGQETQYF TGTGCCAGCAGCTTCGGCGGGACAGGCCAAGAGACCCAGTACTTC TRBJ2-5 . TRBD1 TRBV5-4
CASSLGRLAVYNEQFF TGTGCCAGCAGCTTAGGGAGACTAGCGGTCTACAATGAGCAGTTCTTC TRBJ2-1 . TRBD2 TRBV7-8
CASSWGVQWDQETQYF TGCGCCAGCAGCTGGGGGGTCCAGTGGGATCAAGAGACCCAGTACTTC TRBJ2-5 . . TRBV5-1
CASSEAQGFGNTIYF TGTGCCAGCAGTGAAGCACAGGGGTTCGGAAACACCATATATTTT TRBJ1-3 . TRBD1 TRBV2
CAGGRVDYGYTF TGTGCCGGGGGCAGGGTGGACTATGGCTACACCTTC TRBJ1-2 once . TRBV28
CASSIKRGTEAFF TGTGCCAGTAGTATAAAAAGGGGAACTGAAGCTTTCTTT TRBJ1-1 few . TRBV19
CASSQNGGSYEQYF TGTGCCAGCAGCCAAAACGGGGGATCCTACGAGCAGTACTTC TRBJ2-7 . . TRBV3-1/TRBV3-2
CASSSAGALSYEQYF TGTGCCAGCAGTTCAGCGGGAGCCCTCTCCTACGAGCAGTACTTC TRBJ2-7 . TRBD2 TRBV28
CASSVGKGRYGYTF TGTGCCAGCAGCGTAGGAAAGGGGCGCTATGGCTACACCTTC TRBJ1-2 few . TRBV9
CAGGAFNTGELFF TGTGCCGGAGGGGCGTTTAACACCGGGGAGCTGTTTTTT TRBJ2-2 . . TRBV28
CASSPTMTGGYYGYTF TGCGCCAGCAGCCCGACAATGACAGGGGGCTACTATGGCTACACCTTC TRBJ1-2 . TRBD1 TRBV4-3
CASSPSGQPNTEAFF TGTGCCAGCAGCCCGTCGGGACAACCGAACACTGAAGCTTTCTTT TRBJ1-1 . . TRBV5-4
CASSLALGRGQVETQYF TGCGCCAGCAGCTTGGCCCTTGGCAGGGGGCAGGTAGAGACCCAGTACTTC TRBJ2-5 . TRBD1 TRBV5-1
CASSLGPRTGHNEQFF TGTGCCAGCAGCTTAGGCCCCCGGACAGGGCACAATGAGCAGTTCTTC TRBJ2-1 . TRBD1 TRBV7-6
CASSLGTGPSYEQYF TGTGCCAGCAGCCTTGGGACAGGGCCTTCCTACGAGCAGTACTTC TRBJ2-7 . TRBD1 TRBV3-1/TRBV3-2
CASSLVSGGTDTQYF TGCGCCAGCAGCTTGGTTAGCGGGGGCACAGATACGCAGTATTTT TRBJ2-3 once TRBD2 TRBV5-1
CASSIRTGWYEQYF TGTGCCAGTAGTATTCGGACAGGGTGGTACGAGCAGTACTTC TRBJ2-7 . TRBD1 TRBV19
CASRKIFAYYNEQFF TGCGCCAGCAGGAAGATTTTCGCCTACTACAATGAGCAGTTCTTC TRBJ2-1 . . TRBV10-1
CASSLVGHNSPLHF TGTGCCAGCAGCTTAGTGGGGCACAATTCACCCCTCCACTTT TRBJ1-6 . . TRBV7-2
CASSYGSSGANVLTF TGTGCCAGCAGTTACGGCAGCTCTGGGGCCAACGTCCTGACTTTC TRBJ2-6 . . TRBV6-6
CASSFRRVGQPQHF TGTGCCAGCAGTTTTCGGCGGGTCGGGCAGCCCCAGCATTTT TRBJ1-5 . . TRBV28
CAWSRGQGNVYGYTF TGTGCCTGGAGTCGCGGACAGGGGAATGTGTATGGCTACACCTTC TRBJ1-2 . TRBD1 TRBV30
CASRPRTLYTEAFF TGTGCCAGCAGACCCAGGACTCTCTACACTGAAGCTTTCTTT TRBJ1-1 . . TRBV7-2
CASRPGTANTGELFF TGTGCCAGCAGGCCCGGGACAGCGAACACCGGGGAGCTGTTTTTT TRBJ2-2 . TRBD1 TRBV6-5
CASSLRGTGVNYGYTF TGTGCCAGCAGTTTAAGAGGGACAGGGGTTAACTATGGCTACACCTTC TRBJ1-2 . TRBD1 TRBV27
CAWIAGKPLYEQYF TGTGCCTGGATAGCGGGCAAACCTCTCTACGAGCAGTACTTC TRBJ2-7 . TRBD2 TRBV30
CASSPRDRDNQPQHF TGTGCCAGCAGCCCGCGGGACAGGGACAATCAGCCCCAGCATTTT TRBJ1-5 . TRBD1 TRBV7-2
CASSLRDYLYQETQYF TGTGCCAGCTCACTAAGGGACTACCTGTACCAAGAGACCCAGTACTTC TRBJ2-5 . TRBD2 TRBV18
CASSVQLNTEAFF TGTGCCAGTAGTGTACAGCTGAACACTGAAGCTTTCTTT TRBJ1-1 . . TRBV19
CASSRGTSGIGETQYF TGTGCCAGCAGCCGCGGGACTAGCGGGATTGGGGAGACCCAGTACTTC TRBJ2-5 . TRBD2 TRBV7-2
CAWKAQGRIPREKLFF TGTGCCTGGAAGGCCCAGGGAAGGATTCCGCGTGAAAAACTGTTTTTT TRBJ1-4 . . TRBV30
CASSYHTGRSNQPQHF TGTGCCAGCAGCTATCACACAGGGCGAAGCAATCAGCCCCAGCATTTT TRBJ1-5 . . TRBV28
CASSWGGLAGAGETQYF TGCGCCAGCAGCTGGGGGGGACTAGCGGGAGCAGGGGAGACCCAGTACTTC TRBJ2-5 . TRBD2 TRBV5-1
CASSLDARGRIYNEQFF TGTGCCAGCAGCTTAGATGCTCGCGGGAGGATTTACAATGAGCAGTTCTTC TRBJ2-1 . TRBD2 TRBV7-9
CASSLGIRTLSYNEQFF TGTGCCAGCAGCTTGGGGATTAGGACTCTCTCCTACAATGAGCAGTTCTTC TRBJ2-1 . . TRBV5-4
CASSFDWGGQETQYF TGTGCCAGCAGCTTTGATTGGGGGGGCCAAGAGACCCAGTACTTC TRBJ2-5 . TRBD2 TRBV7-2
CASSQMAGAGNIQYF TGTGCCAGCAGCCAGATGGCGGGGGCAGGGAACATTCAGTACTTC TRBJ2-4 . . TRBV3-1/TRBV3-2
CASSPWTGQVGYEQYF TGTGCCAGCAGCCCCTGGACAGGGCAAGTTGGCTACGAGCAGTACTTC TRBJ2-7 . TRBD1 TRBV5-8
CASSGQIYGYTF TGTGCCAGCAGTGGGCAGATCTATGGCTACACCTTC TRBJ1-2 . . TRBV28
CSGGLAGVHEQFF TGCAGCGGGGGACTAGCGGGAGTTCATGAGCAGTTCTTC TRBJ2-1 . TRBD2 TRBV29-1